This T cell receptor (beta chain) was recovered during a study of T cell responses to AZD1222 COVID-19 vaccine. As for this clone: Its antigen is as yet unknown.

Data came from immunoSEQ multiplex PCR; TCRdb stores just in-frame clones and leaves some out. This sample has about 81,000 clones, with more than 85% found just once. Germline V gene data show CDR1 as SEHNR and CDR2 as FQNEAQ (reference sequence). V lost 0 bases, J lost 1 base, and 0 bases stayed unmatched. There are 15 residues in the CDR3. Regarding the study as a whole: Clonal diversity was possibly underestimated, and the donors were mostly white British, with more females. Along spike, vaccine-associated CD4 TCRs were found throughout, with dominance at 160-218 and 743-854. Baseline testing showed seropositivity in only a handful of AZD1222 recipients.

The receptor's source is an adult who received the AZD1222 COVID-19 vaccine. The chain joins TRBV7-9 to TRBJ2-5; TRBD2 matches 9 bases. The material sequenced was peripheral blood, taken 28 days after the second AZD1222 dose. The CDR3 region has the DNA TGTGCCAGCAGCTTAGCAGCGGGAGGCCAAGAGACCCAGTACTTC. It is translated as CASSLAAGGQETQYF.